Sequencing of this T cell receptor beta chain was carried out in a study of shared clonotypes between healthy human individuals. Note on this clone: The same CDR3 arises from other DNA sequences in this sample as well.

The CDR3 runs 11 residues. The germline CDR1 and CDR2 sequences are DFQATT and SNEGSKA (reference sequence). Trimming took 6 bases from V and 1 from J, leaving 6 bases between them. In the study's own analysis: Junction-only sequences without quality scores came from ImmunoSEQ, so filtering differed. Assay used: immunoSEQ multiplex PCR; TCRdb lists only in-frame clones, some missing. For V, J and clone size, that table is used; D and trimming come from the DNA. This sample has some 1,100,000 clones; approximately 80% occur once, and the top ten carry under 0.65%. The specimen was memory CD4+ T cells from PBMCs. The subset denotes: CD45RA-negative fraction. The sequence came from a man between 18 and 29 years old in good health. Some clones in this sample may be carry-over from other donors' samples. V is TRBV20-1 and J is TRBJ1-2; D ambiguous. The CDR3 is CSAGINYGYTF. DNA of the CDR3: TGCAGTGCCGGGATTAACTATGGCTACACCTTC.